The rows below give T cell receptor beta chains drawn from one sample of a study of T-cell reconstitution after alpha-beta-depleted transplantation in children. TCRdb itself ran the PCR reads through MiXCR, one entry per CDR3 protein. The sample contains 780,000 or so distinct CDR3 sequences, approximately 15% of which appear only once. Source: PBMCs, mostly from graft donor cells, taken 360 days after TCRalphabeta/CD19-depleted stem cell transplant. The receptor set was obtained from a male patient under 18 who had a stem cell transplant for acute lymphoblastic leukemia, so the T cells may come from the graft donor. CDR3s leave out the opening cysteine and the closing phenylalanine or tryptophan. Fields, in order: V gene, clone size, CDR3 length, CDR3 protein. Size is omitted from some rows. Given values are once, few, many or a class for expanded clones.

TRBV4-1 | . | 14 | ASSPPLRTADYEQY
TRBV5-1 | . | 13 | ASSPLAGRIYEQY
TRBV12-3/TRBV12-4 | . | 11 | ASSLAVHTEAF
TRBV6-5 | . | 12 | ASTYLQGSYGYT
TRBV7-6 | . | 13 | ASSLGGTLNYGYT
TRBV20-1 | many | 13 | SATPRGAGANVLT
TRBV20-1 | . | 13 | SAPPRLARGTEAF
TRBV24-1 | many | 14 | ATSDFLGQGNNEQF
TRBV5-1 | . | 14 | ASSLAGTKVGNTIY
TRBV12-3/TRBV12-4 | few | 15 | ASRGRPGHSSKNIQY
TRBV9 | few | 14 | ASSVVLGLLPNEQF
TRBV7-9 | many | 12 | ASSLAYPGNEQY
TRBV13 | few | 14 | ASSSLGLAESYEQY
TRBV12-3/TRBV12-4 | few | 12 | ASSFYRLNTEAF
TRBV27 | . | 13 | ASSFRGQGAYGYT
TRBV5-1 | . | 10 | ASSFVLDEQF
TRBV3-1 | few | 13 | ASSRRPSGSDEQF
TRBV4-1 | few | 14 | ASSQDRQSLRYEQY
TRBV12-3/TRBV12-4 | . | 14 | ASSFIAREGNQPQH
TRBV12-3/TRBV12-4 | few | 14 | ASSSRGTANTGELF
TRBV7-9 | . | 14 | ASSSGPPGGCETQY
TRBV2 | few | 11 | ATWGAGFYEQF
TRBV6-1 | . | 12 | ASLGGTQYNEQF
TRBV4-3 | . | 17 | ASSQDARASGRKGYEQY
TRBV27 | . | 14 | ASSFGASGRVDTQY
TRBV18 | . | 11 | ASSSQGIDGYT
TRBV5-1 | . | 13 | ASSTTGPYQETQY